This T cell receptor beta chain was observed in a study of OX40 agonist ivuxolimab in advanced cancers. Study at large: The study enrolled dose-escalation patients with hepatocellular carcinoma, melanoma, renal cell or head and neck cancer.

Study findings and constraints: There was clonal expansion of CD4+ and CD8+ blood T cells by week 6 at 0.1 to 3.0 mg/kg. Several nonresponders also turned out to have low normalized T-cell clonal expansion.

A note on this clone: Its specificity is unknown.

Produced via immunoSEQ multiplex PCR; TCRdb's table is partial and in-frame only. The data show some 60,000 clones, roughly 86% seen once. V lost 5 bases and J lost 0, with 10 bases in between. This CDR3 comprises 14 residues. Germline-derived CDR1 and CDR2 are SGHAT and FQNNGV. Enrollment shut out patients with autoimmune disease history or systemic immunosuppression. The genes are TRBV11-2 and TRBJ1-2; no clear D gene. The TCR was taken from an adult with an advanced solid tumor such as melanoma, head and neck, liver or kidney cancer. The specimen comprised CD4+ or CD8+ T cells sorted from blood, sampled in a trial of the OX40 agonist ivuxolimab. The CDR3 DNA follows: TGTGCCAGCAGCCCCCCCGATGCTAACTATGGCTACACCTTC. Its protein product is CASSPPDANYGYTF.